These 8 T cell receptor beta chains originate from one sample sequenced in a study of blood T cell repertoires in COVID-19. The protocol was immunoSEQ multiplex PCR, while the TCRdb copy is restricted to in-frame clones and leaves out a portion. This table has roughly 100,000 clones, about 83% appearing once. The sequencing input was peripheral blood. Every receptor here comes from a man in his forties with active or convalescent COVID-19.

The rearrangement joins TRBV2 to TRBJ1-4, with a tentative D call TRBD1 (6 bases). V was trimmed by 5 bases and J by 2 bases, leaving 18 bases between them. Germline V lookup: CDR1 SNHLY, CDR2 FYNNEI. This CDR3 contains 17 residues. CDR3 amino acids: CASSSQGMHLTNEKLFF. In DNA, the CDR3 is TGTGCCAGCAGTTCACAGGGAATGCATCTCACTAATGAAAAACTGTTTTTT.

The chain recombines TRBV4-1 with TRBJ1-4, with a tentative D call TRBD1 (5 bases). The V and J ends lost 3 bases and 1 base respectively, with 9 bases between them. CDR1 MGHRA and CDR2 YSYEKL come from the germline V gene. CDR3 size: 15 residues. CDR3 DNA sequence: TGCGCCAGCAGCCAGGCGGGGCTAACTAATGAAAAACTGTTTTTT. Its protein product is CASSQAGLTNEKLFF.

The chain combines TRBV7-9 with TRBJ2-3, with 8 bases matching TRBD2. CDR1 is SEHNR, CDR2 FQNEAQ, per germline (reference sequence). This CDR3 comprises 18 residues. Trimming took 1 base from V and 1 from J; bases not matched to a gene: 10. CDR3 sequence: CASSLGSAGGMGTDTQYF. The CDR3, as DNA: TGTGCCAGCAGCTTAGGGTCGGCGGGGGGCATGGGCACAGATACGCAGTATTTT. The full variable domain, with the rest looked up from reference TRBV7-9 and TRBJ2-3, is DTGVSQNPRHKITKRGQNVTFRCDPISEHNRLYWYRQTLGQGPEFLTYFQNEAQLEKSRLLSDRFSAERPKGSFSTLEIQRTEQGDSAMYLCASSLGSAGGMGTDTQYFGPGTRLTVL.

This clone was seen a single time. The genes are TRBV2 and TRBJ1-1; 9 nucleotides align to TRBD1. Germline V gene data show CDR1 as SNHLY and CDR2 as FYNNEI. The J segment lost 0 bases and the V segment lost 5 bases, leaving 1 base of the junction unmatched. The CDR3 runs 14 residues. The CDR3 bases are TGTGCCAGCAGTAGACAGGGGGTGAACACTGAAGCTTTCTTT. Translated: CASSRQGVNTEAFF. Together with reference TRBV2 and TRBJ1-1, the CDR3 gives the full variable domain: EPEVTQTPSHQVTQMGQEVILRCVPISNHLYFYWYRQILGQKVEFLVSFYNNEISEKSEIFDDQFSVERPDGSNFTLKIRSTKLEDSAMYFCASSRQGVNTEAFFGQGTRLTVV.

The chain combines TRBV7-2 with TRBJ2-7; possibly TRBD1 for D (6 bases). The CDR3 runs 12 residues. Looked up from germline, CDR1 is SGHTA and CDR2 is FQGNSA. V was cut by 4 bases and J by 10 bases, with 14 bases left in between. CDR3 nucleotides: TGTGCCAGCAGCTACTCGACAGGCGATCAGTACTTC. Translated, it gives CASSYSTGDQYF.

The rearrangement joins TRBV11-3 to TRBJ2-7, with TRBD1 identical over 7 bases. The CDR3 has 14 residues. Germline values: CDR1 SGHNT, CDR2 YENEEA. With V trimmed by 3 bases and J by 4 bases, 6 bases remained unmatched. CDR3 residues: CASSLIRGWYEQYF. CDR3 coding DNA: TGTGCCAGCAGCTTGATCAGGGGGTGGTACGAGCAGTACTTC.

The V gene is TRBV11-2, the J gene TRBJ1-4; a weak D match, TRBD1 (6 bases). Trimming took off 0 bases at V and 8 bases at J, with 13 bases between the two ends. From germline, CDR1 is SGHAT and CDR2 FQNNGV. The CDR3 runs 15 residues. In DNA, the CDR3 is TGTGCCAGCAGCTTAGATGTGGGGGCTGGGGAAAAACTGTTTTTT. Translated, it gives CASSLDVGAGEKLFF.

This chain links TRBV7-9 with TRBJ1-1; the match to TRBD1 covers 7 bases. The trim removed 4 bases at V and 2 bases at J, leaving 7 bases unmatched. This CDR3 is built from 15 residues. CDR1 and CDR2 from the germline V gene are SEHNR and FQNEAQ (reference sequence). The CDR3 sequence is CASSSTRQGNTEAFF. The CDR3 DNA reads TGTGCCAGCAGCTCCACCCGACAGGGAAACACTGAAGCTTTCTTT.